A selection of T cell receptor beta chains follows, all from one sample in a study of blood T cells in healthy people across ages. TCRdb used MiXCR to reprocess the 5' RACE reads, holding one entry per CDR3 protein. The table includes 600,000 to 850,000 distinct CDR3 sequences, about 25% detected once. This sample was also put to use in a study of T cells of mothers and their children.

The sequenced material came from blood. The receptors shown here come from a boy aged 10-17 years in good health. CDR3s include the opening cysteine and the closing phenylalanine or tryptophan. A D gene is named only where the DNA matches it firmly. Size is stated for part of the rows, as once, few or many counts, or as a class when the clone is expanded.

TRBV5-1	17	TRBJ2-5	-	-	CASSYARGATIQETQYF	TGCGCCAGCAGCTATGCTAGAGGGGCTACTATTCAAGAGACCCAGTACTTC
TRBV3-1	16	TRBJ2-7	-	-	CASSQGAGTLIYEQYF	TGTGCCAGCAGCCAAGGAGCTGGGACACTTATCTACGAGCAGTACTTC
TRBV28	15	TRBJ1-5	few	TRBD1	CASSWGQGARQPQHF	TGTGCCAGCAGTTGGGGACAGGGGGCACGGCAGCCCCAGCATTTT
TRBV12-3/TRBV12-4	12	TRBJ1-3	-	-	CASSTSPGTIYF	TGTGCCAGCAGCACCTCTCCAGGCACCATATATTTT
TRBV14	15	TRBJ1-2	few	-	CASSQGLAGYYGYTF	TGTGCCAGCAGCCAAGGCCTGGCAGGGTACTATGGCTACACCTTC
TRBV11-1	13	TRBJ2-5	few	-	CASSLAPPETQYF	TGTGCCAGCAGCTTAGCCCCCCCGGAGACCCAGTACTTC
TRBV4-2	15	TRBJ2-7	-	TRBD1	CASSQGTGVSYEQYF	TGTGCCAGCAGTCAAGGGACAGGCGTCTCCTACGAGCAGTACTTC
TRBV12-3/TRBV12-4	16	TRBJ1-1	-	TRBD1	CASSLGQGGENTEAFF	TGTGCCAGCAGTTTAGGACAGGGTGGGGAAAACACTGAAGCTTTCTTT
TRBV18	18	TRBJ2-3	-	TRBD2	CASSPGLAGPGSTDTQYF	TGTGCCAGCTCACCAGGACTAGCGGGACCCGGATCCACAGATACGCAGTATTTT
TRBV12-3/TRBV12-4	14	TRBJ2-7	-	TRBD2	CASSYALAVYEQYF	TGTGCCAGCAGTTACGCACTAGCGGTTTACGAGCAGTACTTC
TRBV9	14	TRBJ2-6	-	-	CASSVSSGANVLTF	TGTGCCAGCAGCGTTTCTTCTGGGGCCAACGTCCTGACTTTC
TRBV25-1	13	TRBJ2-3	few	-	CASAQGVPDTQYF	TGTGCCAGCGCCCAGGGTGTTCCAGATACGCAGTATTTT
TRBV15	15	TRBJ2-5	few	TRBD2	CATSRELAAQETQYF	TGTGCCACCAGCAGAGAACTAGCGGCACAAGAGACCCAGTACTTC
TRBV5-1	15	TRBJ2-3	few	-	CASSLSDLSTDTQYF	TGCGCCAGCAGCCTATCGGACCTTAGCACAGATACGCAGTATTTT
TRBV7-2	17	TRBJ2-6	-	-	CASSPHLKGSGANVLTF	TGTGCCAGCAGCCCTCATCTCAAGGGATCTGGGGCCAACGTCCTGACTTTC
TRBV5-1	16	TRBJ2-7	once	TRBD1	CASTRLGQSESYEQYF	TGCGCCAGCACCCGACTGGGACAGTCCGAATCCTACGAGCAGTACTTC
TRBV9	12	TRBJ2-1	-	-	CASSVGQTVQFF	TGTGCCAGCAGCGTAGGCCAAACTGTGCAGTTCTTC
TRBV7-2	16	TRBJ2-3	few	-	CASSLFSEAGTDTQYF	TGTGCCAGCAGCTTATTTTCGGAGGCAGGGACAGATACGCAGTATTTT
TRBV12-3/TRBV12-4	15	TRBJ1-2	-	TRBD1	CASRTSGQGNYGYTF	TGTGCCAGCAGAACAAGTGGACAGGGCAACTATGGCTACACCTTC
TRBV4-3	16	TRBJ2-5	-	TRBD2	CASSPRLAGEQETQYF	TGCGCCAGCAGCCCACGACTAGCGGGGGAGCAAGAGACCCAGTACTTC
TRBV10-3	14	TRBJ2-5	-	TRBD1	CAIRDRGVTETQYF	TGTGCCATCCGGGACAGGGGAGTTACGGAGACCCAGTACTTC
TRBV7-9	16	TRBJ2-3	-	TRBD2	CASSAGLAGITDTQYF	TGTGCCAGCAGCGCGGGACTAGCGGGAATCACAGATACGCAGTATTTT
TRBV3-1	15	TRBJ1-1	-	-	CASSPNAQGGTEAFF	TGTGCCAGCAGCCCGAATGCACAGGGCGGCACTGAAGCTTTCTTT
TRBV7-9	13	TRBJ1-2	-	-	CASSLVGTPGYTF	TGTGCCAGCAGCTTAGTAGGGACGCCCGGCTACACCTTC
TRBV29-1	13	TRBJ2-5	many	-	CSVTQGYGETQYF	TGCAGCGTAACCCAGGGGTACGGGGAGACCCAGTACTTC
TRBV29-1	13	TRBJ2-7	-	-	CSVGGEGYYEQYF	TGCAGCGTTGGGGGGGAAGGCTACTACGAGCAGTACTTC
TRBV10-3	14	TRBJ1-1	-	TRBD1	CAIRLTGEDTEAFF	TGTGCCATCAGGCTGACAGGGGAGGACACTGAAGCTTTCTTT
TRBV12-3/TRBV12-4	15	TRBJ2-1	-	TRBD2	CASSPALAGDNEQFF	TGTGCCAGCAGCCCCGCACTAGCGGGAGACAATGAGCAGTTCTTC
TRBV6-1	15	TRBJ2-2	-	TRBD1	CASSLGDSNTGELFF	TGTGCCAGCAGCCTCGGGGACAGCAACACCGGGGAGCTGTTTTTT
TRBV9	19	TRBJ2-1	few	TRBD1	CASSVSPAGQGIVADEQFF	TGTGCCAGCAGCGTGAGTCCCGCTGGACAGGGTATCGTTGCGGATGAGCAGTTCTTC
TRBV3-1	13	TRBJ2-2	once	-	CASSLAEGWELFF	TGTGCCAGCAGTCTAGCAGAGGGTTGGGAGCTGTTTTTT
TRBV11-2	15	TRBJ2-5	few	-	CASSLVGVGEETQYF	TGTGCCAGCAGCTTAGTTGGAGTGGGAGAGGAGACCCAGTACTTC
TRBV5-1	15	TRBJ2-1	few	-	CASSTGQTGSNEQFF	TGCGCCAGCAGCACCGGACAGACGGGATCGAATGAGCAGTTCTTC
TRBV24-1	13	TRBJ2-5	-	-	CATSGLGGETQYF	TGTGCCACTTCGGGTCTCGGGGGAGAGACCCAGTACTTC
TRBV10-3	13	TRBJ1-4	few	-	CAISESKREKLFF	TGTGCCATCAGTGAGTCGAAGCGGGAAAAACTGTTTTTT
TRBV4-2	13	TRBJ2-7	-	-	CASSQGFSYEQYF	TGTGCCAGCAGCCAAGGCTTCTCCTACGAGCAGTACTTC
TRBV28	19	TRBJ2-1	-	TRBD2	CASSFIYGTSGSWDNEQFF	TGTGCCAGCAGTTTCATTTATGGGACTAGCGGGAGTTGGGACAATGAGCAGTTCTTC
TRBV7-9	15	TRBJ1-1	-	-	CASSTTGTGGTEAFF	TGTGCCAGCAGCACCACCGGGACCGGAGGCACTGAAGCTTTCTTT
TRBV7-6	17	TRBJ2-1	-	TRBD2	CASSLTGLAGGVGEQFF	TGTGCCAGCAGCTTAACTGGACTAGCGGGAGGTGTAGGTGAGCAGTTCTTC
TRBV11-2	17	TRBJ2-3	-	-	CASSDGVAGGSTDTQYF	-
TRBV2	14	TRBJ2-2	few	-	CASRGDVNTGELFF	TGTGCCAGCAGGGGGGACGTGAACACCGGGGAGCTGTTTTTT
TRBV6-6	12	TRBJ1-1	-	-	CASSFGDLEAFF	TGTGCCAGCAGTTTTGGAGACCTTGAAGCTTTCTTT
TRBV7-9	16	TRBJ1-4	-	-	CASTPPLGGANEKLFF	TGTGCCAGCACCCCCCCGTTAGGGGGGGCCAATGAAAAACTGTTTTTT
TRBV6-5	12	TRBJ2-7	-	-	CASSILGGEQYF	TGTGCCAGCAGCATACTCGGGGGCGAGCAGTACTTC
TRBV3-1	15	TRBJ1-1	-	-	CASSFPGAMNTEAFF	TGTGCCAGCAGCTTTCCGGGAGCCATGAACACTGAAGCTTTCTTT
TRBV7-2	13	TRBJ2-5	few	-	CASSLGATGKQYF	TGTGCCAGCAGCTTGGGGGCGACGGGGAAGCAGTACTTC
TRBV6-6	15	TRBJ2-7	few	TRBD1	CASHTGAVLMYEQYF	TGTGCCAGCCATACAGGGGCAGTTCTAATGTACGAGCAGTACTTC
TRBV25-1	15	TRBJ2-7	-	TRBD1	CASSQEGTGDYEQYF	TGTGCCAGCAGTCAAGAAGGGACAGGGGACTACGAGCAGTACTTC
TRBV20-1	15	TRBJ2-5	-	TRBD2	CSAPGSGGVQETQYF	TGCAGTGCTCCGGGTAGCGGGGGGGTACAAGAGACCCAGTACTTC
TRBV6-5	14	TRBJ1-2	-	-	CASKRGRLDYGYTF	TGTGCCAGCAAGAGGGGTAGGCTGGACTATGGCTACACCTTC
TRBV27	13	TRBJ1-5	-	-	CASSFMASQPQHF	TGTGCCAGCAGTTTCATGGCCTCTCAGCCCCAGCATTTT